These T cell receptor beta chains were read from a single sample in a study of blood T cell repertoires in COVID-19. Produced via immunoSEQ multiplex PCR; TCRdb's table is partial and in-frame only. Here the sample spans roughly 180,000 clones, over 75% being singletons. The sample consisted of PBMCs or T cells enriched from blood (not recorded which). The receptors derive from a woman aged 35 to 49 with acute COVID-19. The CDR3 runs from the conserved cysteine through the conserved F or W. D genes are given only for firm matches. Expanded clones are given a class, and other clones once, few, many or no size at all.

v_call	clone_size	d_call	j_call	cdr3_aa	cdr3_nt
TRBV4-1	-	TRBD2	TRBJ2-1	CASSLSGRAFNEQFF	TGCGCCAGCAGCCTGAGCGGGAGGGCCTTTAATGAGCAGTTCTTC
TRBV18	-	TRBD1	TRBJ1-1	CASSPRRQGGTEAFF	TGTGCCAGCTCACCACGGAGACAGGGAGGCACTGAAGCTTTCTTT
TRBV4-1	many	TRBD1	TRBJ1-2	CASSETTGDGLGYTF	TGCGCCAGCAGCGAGACAACAGGGGATGGGCTCGGCTACACCTTC
TRBV5-1	-	TRBD2	TRBJ2-5	CASSLGGTSGMETQYF	TGCGCCAGCAGCTTGGGCGGGACTAGCGGGATGGAGACCCAGTACTTC
TRBV5-1	-	-	TRBJ2-2	CASSLLRSGDTGELFF	TGCGCCAGCAGCTTATTGAGAAGCGGAGACACCGGGGAGCTGTTTTTT
TRBV6-5	-	-	TRBJ2-7	CASSSALLSYEQYF	TGTGCCAGCAGTTCAGCGCTGCTCTCCTACGAGCAGTACTTC
TRBV5-1	few	TRBD2	TRBJ2-2	CASSRGLAGAGTGELFF	TGCGCCAGCAGCCGCGGACTAGCGGGAGCGGGAACCGGGGAGCTGTTTTTT
TRBV6-5	-	-	TRBJ2-3	CASSYSISGTDTQYF	TGTGCCAGCAGTTACTCCATCTCAGGCACAGATACGCAGTATTTT
TRBV27	-	TRBD2	TRBJ2-2	CASSSTRGLAGEDTGELFF	TGTGCCAGCAGTTCGACTCGAGGGCTAGCGGGAGAGGACACCGGGGAGCTGTTTTTT
TRBV6-5	-	TRBD1	TRBJ1-4	CASSSQGRRNEKLFF	TGTGCCAGCAGTTCACAGGGGCGACGGAATGAAAAACTGTTTTTT
TRBV27	-	TRBD1	TRBJ2-1	CASSFGDRGGKEQFF	TGTGCCAGCAGTTTCGGGGACAGGGGAGGCAAGGAGCAGTTCTTC
TRBV19	-	-	TRBJ1-2	CASTPSGVYGYTF	TGTGCCAGTACCCCATCAGGGGTTTATGGCTACACCTTC
TRBV29-1	-	-	TRBJ1-2	CSVGGRNSPSGYTF	TGCAGCGTTGGCGGACGGAATTCCCCTAGCGGCTACACCTTC
TRBV4-1	-	TRBD2	TRBJ2-7	CASSQEWASGSYEQYF	TGCGCCAGCAGCCAAGAGTGGGCTAGCGGGTCCTACGAGCAGTACTTC
TRBV4-1	-	-	TRBJ2-1	CASSQDLASTNEQFF	TGCGCCAGCAGCCAAGACTTGGCTAGCACCAACGAGCAGTTCTTC
TRBV19	-	TRBD1	TRBJ1-2	CASIGTGTDRGYTF	TGTGCCAGCATAGGGACAGGGACTGATAGGGGCTACACCTTC
TRBV5-1	-	-	TRBJ1-3	CASSSGAGKGTIYF	TGCGCCAGCAGCTCCGGGGCGGGAAAAGGCACCATATATTTT
TRBV18	-	TRBD1	TRBJ1-4	CASSPQQGSTTNEKLFF	TGTGCCAGCTCACCACAACAGGGGTCAACAACTAATGAAAAACTGTTTTTT
TRBV5-4	-	-	TRBJ1-4	CASSLASGEKLFF	TGTGCCAGCAGCTTGGCGTCAGGGGAAAAACTGTTTTTT
TRBV11-2	-	TRBD1	TRBJ1-2	CASSWRTGGDTNYGYTF	TGTGCCAGCAGCTGGCGGACAGGGGGTGACACTAACTATGGCTACACCTTC
TRBV3-1/TRBV3-2	-	TRBD2	TRBJ2-3	CASSRLAGLDTQYF	TGTGCCAGCAGCAGACTAGCGGGGTTAGATACGCAGTATTTT
TRBV5-1	-	-	TRBJ2-2	CASSLDGRNTGELFF	TGCGCCAGCAGCTTGGACGGGAGGAACACCGGGGAGCTGTTTTTT
TRBV7-9	few	TRBD2	TRBJ2-1	CASSLAGGTYNEQFF	TGTGCCAGCAGCTTAGCGGGAGGGACCTACAATGAGCAGTTCTTC
TRBV27	-	TRBD1	TRBJ1-1	CASSPRTGVNLNTEAFF	TGTGCCAGCAGTCCCCGGACAGGGGTGAACTTGAACACTGAAGCTTTCTTT
TRBV9	-	TRBD1	TRBJ1-3	CASSVSGTASGNTIYF	TGTGCCAGCAGCGTAAGTGGGACAGCCTCTGGAAACACCATATATTTT
TRBV28	few	-	TRBJ1-4	CASSSPGREEKLFF	TGTGCCAGCAGTTCCCCAGGGAGGGAAGAAAAACTGTTTTTT
TRBV19	-	-	TRBJ1-2	CASSALYGYTF	TGTGCCAGTAGCGCACTCTATGGCTACACCTTC
TRBV6-5	-	-	TRBJ1-4	CASRLGRIGEKLFF	TGTGCCAGCAGGCTGGGGAGGATAGGGGAAAAACTGTTTTTT
TRBV5-4	-	-	TRBJ1-3	CASSLAGSGNTIYF	TGTGCCAGCAGCTTGGCGGGCTCTGGAAACACCATATATTTT
TRBV5-1	-	-	TRBJ2-1	CASSSYNEQFF	TGCGCCAGCAGCTCTTACAATGAGCAGTTCTTC
TRBV30	-	-	TRBJ1-5	CAWSTGGSNQPQHF	TGTGCCTGGAGTACGGGGGGGAGCAATCAGCCCCAGCATTTT
TRBV11-1	few	-	TRBJ2-3	CASSLLTGNWDTQYF	TGTGCCAGCAGCTTACTGACTGGAAACTGGGATACGCAGTATTTT
TRBV20-1	-	-	TRBJ1-2	CSAAQFYGYTF	TGCAGTGCAGCGCAGTTCTATGGCTACACCTTC
TRBV11-2	-	-	TRBJ2-1	CASSLVLAHNEQFF	TGTGCCAGCAGCTTAGTACTAGCCCACAATGAGCAGTTCTTC
TRBV7-2	-	TRBD1	TRBJ2-7	CASSARDRGRSEQYF	TGTGCCAGCAGCGCCCGGGACAGGGGGCGTTCCGAGCAGTACTTC
TRBV10-1	-	TRBD2	TRBJ2-1	CASGALADPSYNEQFF	TGCGCCAGCGGGGCACTAGCGGACCCCTCCTACAATGAGCAGTTCTTC